This is a list of T cell receptor beta chains from one sample in a study of early T cells in non-severe SARS-CoV-2 infection. TCRdb reanalysed the 5' RACE reads using MiXCR and keeps one entry per CDR3 protein. The repertoire holds about 40,000 distinct CDR3 sequences, roughly 5.7% seen once, with roughly 6.3% in the top ten. Sequenced here: whole blood, sampled at baseline. Receptors originate from an adult who was a healthcare worker with PCR-confirmed SARS-CoV-2 infection or an uninfected control (not recorded which). Each CDR3 is given with its conserved first and last residue. The D gene is left open where the match is weak. Clone sizes are given selectively: once, few, many, or a class where the clone is expanded.

clone_size j_call v_call d_call cdr3_nt cdr3_aa
many TRBJ1-2 TRBV19 NA TGTGCCAGTAGTATAGATCAACAGGCGGGCTATGGCTACACCTTC CASSIDQQAGYGYTF
few TRBJ2-3 TRBV15 NA TGTGCCACCAGCAGAGATTTAACGGGCCAGGGCCGGAGAGATACGCAGTATTTT CATSRDLTGQGRRDTQYF
many TRBJ1-2 TRBV3-1 NA TGTGCCAGCAGCCAGGACTATGGCTACACCTTC CASSQDYGYTF
few TRBJ2-5 TRBV7-9 NA TGTGCCAGCACCCCCGGGCGGATCCAAGAGACCCAGTACTTC CASTPGRIQETQYF
many TRBJ1-1 TRBV29-1 TRBD1 TGCAGCGTCCCAATGACAGGGGTCACTGAAGCTTTCTTT CSVPMTGVTEAFF
few TRBJ2-7 TRBV5-6 TRBD1 TGTGCCAGCAGCTATCGACAGGGAGTGTCCTACGAGCAGTACTTC CASSYRQGVSYEQYF
many TRBJ2-7 TRBV12-3/TRBV12-4 NA TGTGCCAGCAGTAACCGACTGGGAGGCGAGCAGTACTTC CASSNRLGGEQYF
many TRBJ2-6 TRBV27 TRBD1 TGTGCCAGCAGTTTAACAGGGGGCGCGAGTGGGGCCAACGTCCTGACTTTC CASSLTGGASGANVLTF
few TRBJ1-2 TRBV7-2 NA TGTGCCAGCACCCCCGGGACTCGGGGTGGCTACACCTTC CASTPGTRGGYTF
many TRBJ2-2 TRBV3-1 NA TGTGCCAGCAGCCCCTCCGGGACTTCTAACACCGGGGAGCTGTTTTTT CASSPSGTSNTGELFF
many TRBJ2-5 TRBV12-3/TRBV12-4 NA TGTGCCAGCAGTTCCGACAAGACCCAGTACTTC CASSSDKTQYF
few TRBJ1-5 TRBV2 TRBD1 TGTGCCAGCAGAGTACAGGGGGCGGGGATGAATCAGCCCCAGCATTTT CASRVQGAGMNQPQHF
many TRBJ1-1 TRBV10-3 TRBD1 TGTGCCATCAGTGAGGAATACCCCGGGACAGTCGAAGCTTTCTTT CAISEEYPGTVEAFF
many TRBJ1-6 TRBV12-3/TRBV12-4 NA TGTGCCAGCAGTCCCAGTCGGGGATTCGGGTCACCCCTCCACTTT CASSPSRGFGSPLHF
many TRBJ2-1 TRBV9 NA TGTGCCAGCAGCGCCTGGAATTCCTACAATGAGCAGTTCTTC CASSAWNSYNEQFF
many TRBJ2-1 TRBV20-1 NA TGCAGTGCTAAACGCCAGGGTAGAAGGGGGTCCTACAATGAGCAGTTCTTC CSAKRQGRRGSYNEQFF
NA TRBJ1-3 TRBV4-1 NA TGCGCCAGCAGCCCCCGAACAGACTCTGGAAACACCATATATTTT CASSPRTDSGNTIYF
many TRBJ1-3 TRBV10-1 NA TGCGCCAGCAGTGAAAGAAGCTCTGGAAACACCATATATTTT CASSERSSGNTIYF
NA TRBJ2-1 TRBV11-2 NA TGTGCCAGCAGCCTACAAGACATAAATGAGCAGTTCTTC CASSLQDINEQFF
many TRBJ2-1 TRBV30 TRBD1 TGTGCCTGGAGCCGCAGGGGGCTCGATGAGCAGTTCTTC CAWSRRGLDEQFF
few TRBJ1-2 TRBV12-3/TRBV12-4 TRBD1 TGTGCCAGCAGTTTCACAGGGGGCGACGGCTACACCTTC CASSFTGGDGYTF
many TRBJ1-2 TRBV5-1 NA TGCGCCAGCAGCTTGGGCGTTAACTATGGCTACACCTTC CASSLGVNYGYTF
many TRBJ1-2 TRBV7-6 TRBD1 TGTGCCAGCAGCTTACACCCAGGGGGAGACTATGGCTACACCTTC CASSLHPGGDYGYTF
many TRBJ2-3 TRBV7-2 TRBD2 TGTGCCAGCAGCTTCTCGGGAGGCGGGAGGAAGAAGACAGATACGCAGTATTTT CASSFSGGGRKKTDTQYF
NA TRBJ1-2 TRBV12-3/TRBV12-4 TRBD1 TGTGCCAGCAGTCGAGGACAGGTTAACTATGGCTACACCTTC CASSRGQVNYGYTF
NA TRBJ1-5 TRBV5-5 NA TGTGCCAGCAGCCCCCTCGGGGGGGGTCAGCCCCAGCATTTT CASSPLGGGQPQHF
many TRBJ1-6 TRBV6-2/TRBV6-3 NA TGTGCCAGCAGTATCCGACAGGACCACGCACCCCTCCACTTT CASSIRQDHAPLHF
few TRBJ2-1 TRBV6-2/TRBV6-3 NA TGTGCCAGCAGCCTGACAGTTTACAATGAGCAGTTCTTC CASSLTVYNEQFF
many TRBJ2-2 TRBV9 NA TGTGCCAGCAGCGTAGGAGTATTTTCAACCGGGGAGCTGTTTTTT CASSVGVFSTGELFF
many TRBJ1-2 TRBV12-3/TRBV12-4 TRBD1 TGTGCCAGCAGCTCAGGGGGCGTCTATGGCTACACCTTC CASSSGGVYGYTF
few TRBJ2-1 TRBV20-1 NA TGCAGTGCTAGCGATCTTCCCAACTCCTACAATGAGCAGTTCTTC CSASDLPNSYNEQFF
many TRBJ2-5 TRBV7-9 TRBD2 TGTGCCACTCGCGGTAGCGGGATGACGACCCAGTACTTC CATRGSGMTTQYF
NA TRBJ1-1 TRBV4-3 NA TGCGCCAGCAGCCAGGGGATTGGCACTGAAGCTTTCTTT CASSQGIGTEAFF
many TRBJ2-3 TRBV14 TRBD1 TGTGCCAGCAGTCAAACAGGGGTCCCCCCAGATACGCAGTATTTT CASSQTGVPPDTQYF
many TRBJ2-5 TRBV12-3/TRBV12-4 TRBD2 TGTGCCAGCAGACCCGGGACTAGCGGCGAGACCCAGTACTTC CASRPGTSGETQYF
many TRBJ2-3 TRBV11-2 NA TGTGCCAGCAGCTTAGATAATATGCGCGGGACCGGCACAGATACGCAGTATTTT CASSLDNMRGTGTDTQYF
NA TRBJ1-4 TRBV7-9 NA TGTGCCAGCAGCCCTGTGGGAGCTAATGAAAAACTGTTTTTT CASSPVGANEKLFF
many TRBJ1-1 TRBV6-4 NA TGTGCCAGCAGTAGTCAGGAAAACACTGAAGCTTTCTTT CASSSQENTEAFF
NA TRBJ2-5 TRBV4-2 NA TGTGCCAGCAGTGATCCAGGGACCCAGTACTTC CASSDPGTQYF
NA TRBJ1-1 TRBV6-2/TRBV6-3 TRBD1 TGTGCCGTCAGGACAGGGGCAAACACTGAAGCTTTCTTT CAVRTGANTEAFF
NA TRBJ1-6 TRBV12-3/TRBV12-4 NA TGTGCCAGCAGTCAAGGGACAAGATATAATTCACCCCTCCACTTT CASSQGTRYNSPLHF
medium-sized TRBJ1-2 TRBV19 NA TGTGCGTCCCGAGATAACTATGGCTACACCTTC CASRDNYGYTF
many TRBJ1-6 TRBV7-8 NA TGTGCCAGCAGCTTAGTTTATAATTCACCCCTCCACTTT CASSLVYNSPLHF
few TRBJ2-4 TRBV28 TRBD1 TGTGCCAGCACCCCAGACAGGGTAGTGAGTTACATTCAGTACTTC CASTPDRVVSYIQYF
once TRBJ2-2 TRBV28 NA TGTGCCAGCAGTCCGAGTTTTACGAACACCGGGGAGCTGTTTTTT CASSPSFTNTGELFF
few TRBJ1-5 TRBV19 NA TGTGCCAGTAGGGGGCATGGCAATCAGCCCCAGCATTTT CASRGHGNQPQHF
NA TRBJ2-2 TRBV11-2 TRBD2 TGTGCCAGCAGCTTACGGACTAGCGGTTACACCGGGGAGCTGTTTTTT CASSLRTSGYTGELFF
many TRBJ2-1 TRBV10-1 TRBD2 TGCGCCAGCAGTAGCGGGAGGGCACGTGAGCAGTTCTTC CASSSGRAREQFF
many TRBJ2-2 TRBV20-1 NA TGCAGTGCTAGTTATTGGAGAACGGGCACCGGGGAGCTGTTTTTT CSASYWRTGTGELFF